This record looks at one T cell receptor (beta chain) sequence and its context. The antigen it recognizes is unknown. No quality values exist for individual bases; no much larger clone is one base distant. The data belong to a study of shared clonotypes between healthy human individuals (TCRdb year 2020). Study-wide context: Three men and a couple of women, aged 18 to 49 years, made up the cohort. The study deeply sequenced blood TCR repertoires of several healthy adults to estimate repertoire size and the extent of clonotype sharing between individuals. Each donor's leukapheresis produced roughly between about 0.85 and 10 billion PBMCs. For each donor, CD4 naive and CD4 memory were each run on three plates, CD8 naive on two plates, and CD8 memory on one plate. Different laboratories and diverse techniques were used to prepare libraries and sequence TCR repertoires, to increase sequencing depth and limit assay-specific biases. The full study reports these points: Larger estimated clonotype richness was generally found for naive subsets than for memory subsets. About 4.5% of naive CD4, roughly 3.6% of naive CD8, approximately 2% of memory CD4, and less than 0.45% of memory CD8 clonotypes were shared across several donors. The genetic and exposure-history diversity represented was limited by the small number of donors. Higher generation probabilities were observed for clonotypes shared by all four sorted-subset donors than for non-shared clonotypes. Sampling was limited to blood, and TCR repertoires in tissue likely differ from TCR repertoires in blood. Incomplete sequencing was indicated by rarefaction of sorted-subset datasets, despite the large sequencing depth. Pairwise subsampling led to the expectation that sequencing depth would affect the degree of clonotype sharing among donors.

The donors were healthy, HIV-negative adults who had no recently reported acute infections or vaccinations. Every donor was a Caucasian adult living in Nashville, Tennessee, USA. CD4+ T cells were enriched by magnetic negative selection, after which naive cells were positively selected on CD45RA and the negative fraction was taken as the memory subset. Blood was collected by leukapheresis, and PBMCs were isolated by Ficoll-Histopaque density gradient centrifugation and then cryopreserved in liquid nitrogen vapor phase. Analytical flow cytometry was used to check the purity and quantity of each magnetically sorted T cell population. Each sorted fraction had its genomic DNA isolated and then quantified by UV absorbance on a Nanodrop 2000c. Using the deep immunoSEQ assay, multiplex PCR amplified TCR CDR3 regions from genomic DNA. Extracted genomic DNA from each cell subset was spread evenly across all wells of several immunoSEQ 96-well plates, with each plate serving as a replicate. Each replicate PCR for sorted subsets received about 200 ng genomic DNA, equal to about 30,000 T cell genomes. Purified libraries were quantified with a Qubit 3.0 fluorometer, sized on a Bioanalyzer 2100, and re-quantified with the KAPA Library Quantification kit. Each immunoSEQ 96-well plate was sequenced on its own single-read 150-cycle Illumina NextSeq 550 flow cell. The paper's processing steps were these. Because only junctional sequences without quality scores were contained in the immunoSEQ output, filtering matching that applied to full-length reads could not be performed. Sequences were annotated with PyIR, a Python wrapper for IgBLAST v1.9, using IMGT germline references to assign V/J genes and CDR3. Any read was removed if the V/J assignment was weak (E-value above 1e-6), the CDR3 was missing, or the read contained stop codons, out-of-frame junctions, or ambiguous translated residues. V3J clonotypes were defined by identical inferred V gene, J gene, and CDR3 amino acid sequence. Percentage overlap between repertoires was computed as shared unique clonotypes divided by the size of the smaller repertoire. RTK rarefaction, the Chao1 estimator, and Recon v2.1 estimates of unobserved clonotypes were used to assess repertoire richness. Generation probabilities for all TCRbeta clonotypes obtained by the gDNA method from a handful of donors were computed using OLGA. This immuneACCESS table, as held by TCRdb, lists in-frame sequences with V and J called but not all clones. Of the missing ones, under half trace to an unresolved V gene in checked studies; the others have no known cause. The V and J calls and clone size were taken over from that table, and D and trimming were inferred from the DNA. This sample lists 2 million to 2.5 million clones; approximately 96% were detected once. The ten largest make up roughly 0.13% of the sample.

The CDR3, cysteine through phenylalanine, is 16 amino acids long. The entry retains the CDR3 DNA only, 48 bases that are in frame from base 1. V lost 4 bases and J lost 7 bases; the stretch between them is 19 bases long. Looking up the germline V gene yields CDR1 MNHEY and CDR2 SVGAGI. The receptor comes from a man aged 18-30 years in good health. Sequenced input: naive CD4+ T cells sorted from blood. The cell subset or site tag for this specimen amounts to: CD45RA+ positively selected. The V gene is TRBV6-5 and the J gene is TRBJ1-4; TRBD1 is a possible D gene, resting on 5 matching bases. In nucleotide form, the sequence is TGTGCCAGCAGTTCCCACACTGCGGGGGGTAGTGAAAAACTGTTTTTT. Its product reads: CASSSHTAGGSEKLFF.